This passage covers 4 T cell receptor beta chains from one sample sequenced in a study of T cells after yellow fever vaccination. Using its own MiXCR run on the 5' RACE reads, TCRdb lists one record per CDR3 protein. This sample has around 350,000 distinct CDR3 sequences, with roughly 6.2% found just once. Sequencing was performed on PBMCs, taken 5 days after the yellow fever booster vaccination. The receptor source for this set is a man aged 30 to 39 who received the YFV17D yellow fever vaccine.

This sequence joins TRBV7-2 and TRBJ2-7, with TRBD2 as a possible D gene (7 bases). Per germline, CDR1 SGHTA and CDR2 FQGNSA. This CDR3 spans 13 amino acids. V lost 5 bases and J 3 bases, leaving 11 bases between the germline ends. CDR3 nucleotides: TGTGCCAGCAGCAAGGGGGGGGGCTACGAGCAGTACTTC. It is translated as CASSKGGGYEQYF.

This sequence joins TRBV5-6 and TRBJ2-7; TRBD2 aligns across 12 bases. After removal of 4 bases from V and 2 bases from J, the junction contained 7 bases not matched to a gene. CDR1 is SGHDT, CDR2 YYEEEE, per germline. This CDR3 contains 16 residues. The CDR3 bases are TGTGCCAGCAGCAAATCTAGGACTAGCGGGACCTACGAGCAGTACTTC. This translates into CASSKSRTSGTYEQYF.

This clonotype was detected many times. This chain connects TRBV11-2 to TRBJ1-4; the D is unclear. The CDR3 is 13 amino acids. The V and J ends lost 11 bases and 7 bases respectively, with 17 bases between them. Germline CDR1 reads SGHAT; CDR2 reads FQNNGV. DNA for the CDR3: TGTGCCGGATCCAGGACTCGGGGTGAAAAACTGTTTTTT. Translating it yields CAGSRTRGEKLFF.

The chain recombines TRBV5-1 with TRBJ1-5; TRBD1 aligns across 10 bases. From germline, CDR1 is SGHRS and CDR2 YFSETQ. CDR3 size: 16 residues. The junction had 9 bases not matched to a gene; V was cut back by 7 bases and J by 2 bases. The DNA of the CDR3 is TGCGCCAGCTACAAGACAGGGGGCGAATGCAATCAGCCCCAGCATTTT. Encoded protein: CASYKTGGECNQPQHF.